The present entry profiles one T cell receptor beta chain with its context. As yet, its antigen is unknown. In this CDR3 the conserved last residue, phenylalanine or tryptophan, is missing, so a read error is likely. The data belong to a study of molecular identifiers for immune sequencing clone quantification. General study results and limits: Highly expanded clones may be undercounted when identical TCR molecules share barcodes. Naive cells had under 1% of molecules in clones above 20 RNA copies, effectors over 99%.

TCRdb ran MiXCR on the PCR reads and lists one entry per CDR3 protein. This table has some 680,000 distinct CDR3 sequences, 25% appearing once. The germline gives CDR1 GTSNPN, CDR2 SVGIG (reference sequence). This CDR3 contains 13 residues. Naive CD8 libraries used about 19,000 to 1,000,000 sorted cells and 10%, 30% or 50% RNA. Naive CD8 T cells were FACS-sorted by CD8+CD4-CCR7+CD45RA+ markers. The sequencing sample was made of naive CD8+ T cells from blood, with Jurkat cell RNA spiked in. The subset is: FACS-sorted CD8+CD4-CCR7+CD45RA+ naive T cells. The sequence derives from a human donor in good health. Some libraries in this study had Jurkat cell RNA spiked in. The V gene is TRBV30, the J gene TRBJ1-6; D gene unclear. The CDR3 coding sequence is TGTGGAATTCGGCAGACGAATTATTCACCCCTCCACTGT. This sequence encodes CGIRQTNYSPLHC.